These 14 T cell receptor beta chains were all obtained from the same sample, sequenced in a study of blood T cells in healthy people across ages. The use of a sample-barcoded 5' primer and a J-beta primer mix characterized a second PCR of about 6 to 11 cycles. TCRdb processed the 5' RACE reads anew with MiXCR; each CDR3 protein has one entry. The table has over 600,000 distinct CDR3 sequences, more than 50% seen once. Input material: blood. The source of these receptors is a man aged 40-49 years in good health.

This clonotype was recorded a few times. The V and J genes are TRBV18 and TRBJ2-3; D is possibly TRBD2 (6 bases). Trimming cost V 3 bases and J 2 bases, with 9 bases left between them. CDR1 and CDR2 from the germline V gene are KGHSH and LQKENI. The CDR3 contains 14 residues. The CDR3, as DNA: TGTGCCAGCTCACCTGCGGGGCCCACAGATACGCAGTATTTT. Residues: CASSPAGPTDTQYF.

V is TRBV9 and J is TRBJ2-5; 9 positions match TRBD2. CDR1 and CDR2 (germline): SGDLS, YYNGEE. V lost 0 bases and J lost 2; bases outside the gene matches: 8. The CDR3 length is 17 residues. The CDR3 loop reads CASSVGGRAGGQETQYF. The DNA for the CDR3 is TGTGCCAGCAGCGTAGGGGGACGAGCGGGAGGTCAAGAGACCCAGTACTTC.

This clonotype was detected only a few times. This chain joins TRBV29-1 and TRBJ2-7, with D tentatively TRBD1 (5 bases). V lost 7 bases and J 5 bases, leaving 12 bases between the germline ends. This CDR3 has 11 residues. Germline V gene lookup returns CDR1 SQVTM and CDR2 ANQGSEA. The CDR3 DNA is TGCAGCGCCGTAAGGGGTCACGAGCAGTACTTC. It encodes CSAVRGHEQYF.

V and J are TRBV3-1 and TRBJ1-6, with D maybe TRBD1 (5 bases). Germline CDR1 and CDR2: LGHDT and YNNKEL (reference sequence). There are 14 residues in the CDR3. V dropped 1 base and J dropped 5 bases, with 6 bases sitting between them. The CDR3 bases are TGTGCCAGCAGCCAAGCACAGGATAATTCACCCCTCCACTTT. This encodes CASSQAQDNSPLHF.

The CDR3 DNA sequence: TGCAGTGCTAGCAGTGACAGGTACCAAGAGACCCAGTACTTC. This sequence encodes CSASSDRYQETQYF. This chain joins TRBV20-1 and TRBJ2-5; D perhaps matches TRBD1 (6 bases). There are 14 residues in the CDR3. Trimming stripped 3 bases from V and 0 bases from J, with 11 bases between. CDR1 and CDR2 from the germline V gene are DFQATT and SNEGSKA (reference sequence).

As DNA, the CDR3 is TGCGCCAGCAGCTCCCTCGACAGCACAGATACGCAGTATTTT. It translates to CASSSLDSTDTQYF. The chain is built from TRBV5-1 and TRBJ2-3; no clear D gene. Trimming removed 3 bases from V and 0 bases from J, with 8 bases in between. Per germline, CDR1 SGHRS and CDR2 YFSETQ. The CDR3 runs to 14 residues.

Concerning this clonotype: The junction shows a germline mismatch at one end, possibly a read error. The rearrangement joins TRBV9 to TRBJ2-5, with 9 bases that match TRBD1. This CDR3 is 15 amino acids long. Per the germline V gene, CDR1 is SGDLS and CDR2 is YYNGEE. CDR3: CVSSVVGTGQETQYF. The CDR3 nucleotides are TGTGTCAGCAGCGTAGTTGGGACAGGGCAAGAGACCCAGTACTTC.

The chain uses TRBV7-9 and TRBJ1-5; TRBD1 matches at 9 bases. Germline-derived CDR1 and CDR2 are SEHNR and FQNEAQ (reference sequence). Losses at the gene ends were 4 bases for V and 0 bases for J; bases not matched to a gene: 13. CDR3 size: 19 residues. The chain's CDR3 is CASSSTPGQGSYSNQPQHF. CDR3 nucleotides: TGTGCCAGCAGCTCAACCCCGGGACAGGGATCCTATAGCAATCAGCCCCAGCATTTT. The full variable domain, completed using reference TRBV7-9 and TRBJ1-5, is DTGVSQNPRHKITKRGQNVTFRCDPISEHNRLYWYRQTLGQGPEFLTYFQNEAQLEKSRLLSDRFSAERPKGSFSTLEIQRTEQGDSAMYLCASSSTPGQGSYSNQPQHFGDGTRLSIL.

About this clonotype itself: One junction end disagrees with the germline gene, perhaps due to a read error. The CDR3 protein is CAGRDRDGRCADTQYF. The DNA for the CDR3 is TGTGCCGGCAGGGATCGGGACGGGAGGTGCGCAGATACGCAGTATTTT. This chain joins TRBV2 and TRBJ2-3, with TRBD2 identical over 7 bases. The CDR3 spans 16 residues. The germline gives CDR1 SNHLY, CDR2 FYNNEI.

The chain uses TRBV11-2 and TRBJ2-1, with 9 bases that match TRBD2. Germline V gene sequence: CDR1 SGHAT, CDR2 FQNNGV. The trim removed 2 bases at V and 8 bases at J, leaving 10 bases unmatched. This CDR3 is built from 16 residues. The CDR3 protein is CASSLIAGDGLDEQFF. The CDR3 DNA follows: TGTGCCAGCAGCTTAATAGCGGGAGATGGTTTGGATGAGCAGTTCTTC.

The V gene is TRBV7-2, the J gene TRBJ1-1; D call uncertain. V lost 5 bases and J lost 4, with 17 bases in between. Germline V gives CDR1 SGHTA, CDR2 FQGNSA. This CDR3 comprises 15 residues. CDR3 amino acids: CASSLVGVGSTEAFF. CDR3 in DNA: TGTGCCAGCAGCCTTGTCGGGGTAGGAAGCACTGAAGCTTTCTTT.

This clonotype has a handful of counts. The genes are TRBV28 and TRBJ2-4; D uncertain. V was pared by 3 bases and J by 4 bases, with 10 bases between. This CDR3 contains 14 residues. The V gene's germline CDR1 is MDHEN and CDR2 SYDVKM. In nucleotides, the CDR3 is TGTGCCAGCAGTTTTCCAAACCCGAAAAACATTCAGTACTTC. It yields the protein CASSFPNPKNIQYF.

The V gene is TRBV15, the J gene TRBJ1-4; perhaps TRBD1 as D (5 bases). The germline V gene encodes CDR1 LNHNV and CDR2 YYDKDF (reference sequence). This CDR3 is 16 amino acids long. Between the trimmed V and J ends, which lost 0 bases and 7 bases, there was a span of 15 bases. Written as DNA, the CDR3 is TGTGCCACCAGCAGAGATCTTTCAGGGTTCGGTGAAAAACTGTTTTTT. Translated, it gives CATSRDLSGFGEKLFF.

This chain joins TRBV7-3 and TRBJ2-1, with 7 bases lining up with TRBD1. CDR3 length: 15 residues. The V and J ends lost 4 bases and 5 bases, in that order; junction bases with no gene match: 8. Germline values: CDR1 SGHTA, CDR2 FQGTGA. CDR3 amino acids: CASSSRQGINNEQFF. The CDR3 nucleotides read TGTGCCAGCAGCTCCAGACAGGGTATCAACAATGAGCAGTTCTTC.